These T cell receptor beta chains were read from a single sample in a study of graft-versus-host responses after intestinal transplantation. The assay was immunoSEQ multiplex PCR, and TCRdb's table has in-frame clones only and misses some. The sample lists over 45,000 clones, approximately 90% occurring once. The sample was PBMCs, taken 26 days after transplant. These TCRs come from a human patient who received an intestinal transplant, so some T cells may come from the graft donor. CDR3s include the opening cysteine and the closing phenylalanine or tryptophan. D genes are given only for firm matches. Expanded clones get a size class; other rows say once, few or many, or leave the size out.

v_gene: TRBV6-5
j_gene: TRBJ2-1
d_gene: NA
abundance: NA
CDR3nt: TGTGCCAGCAGTTACTCAACAGAGAATGAGCAGTTCTTC
CDR3aa: CASSYSTENEQFF

v_gene: TRBV15
j_gene: TRBJ1-5
d_gene: NA
abundance: once
CDR3nt: TGTGCCACCAGCAGAGTTAGTAGGGGGGAGGGACAACAGCCCCAGCATTTT
CDR3aa: CATSRVSRGEGQQPQHF

v_gene: TRBV18
j_gene: TRBJ2-6
d_gene: NA
abundance: NA
CDR3nt: TGTGCCAGCTCAACAGAGCTCGTTGGGGGGGCCAACGTCCTGACTTTC
CDR3aa: CASSTELVGGANVLTF

v_gene: TRBV6-5
j_gene: TRBJ2-5
d_gene: NA
abundance: NA
CDR3nt: TGTGCCAGCAGACCTTCAGGGGTAGGGACCCAGTACTTC
CDR3aa: CASRPSGVGTQYF

v_gene: TRBV5-6
j_gene: TRBJ1-1
d_gene: NA
abundance: NA
CDR3nt: TGTGCCAGCAGCTCCGACCCAGGGATCTCTGAAGCTTTCTTT
CDR3aa: CASSSDPGISEAFF

v_gene: TRBV4-1
j_gene: TRBJ2-1
d_gene: TRBD2
abundance: NA
CDR3nt: TGCGCCAGCAGCCTGGGGGGGGTTGGGTTATACAATGAGCAGTTCTTC
CDR3aa: CASSLGGVGLYNEQFF

v_gene: TRBV4-1
j_gene: TRBJ2-1
d_gene: TRBD1
abundance: NA
CDR3nt: TGCGCCAGCAGCCAAGCGCAATTCAGGGGGCCCACCTACAATGAGCAGTTCTTC
CDR3aa: CASSQAQFRGPTYNEQFF

v_gene: TRBV4-1
j_gene: TRBJ1-4
d_gene: NA
abundance: NA
CDR3nt: TGCGCCAGCAGCCAAGATTTTAGGGTGGAGGATAATGAAAAACTGTTTTTT
CDR3aa: CASSQDFRVEDNEKLFF

v_gene: TRBV5-6
j_gene: TRBJ1-4
d_gene: TRBD1
abundance: NA
CDR3nt: TGTGCCAGCAGCTCAACCCGGGACAGCGCAACTAATGAAAAACTGTTTTTT
CDR3aa: CASSSTRDSATNEKLFF

v_gene: TRBV10-3
j_gene: TRBJ1-1
d_gene: TRBD1
abundance: NA
CDR3nt: TGTGCCATCAGTCAAAATCCCCCCCGGACAGGGGATTCGAGCGCTGAAGCTTTCTTT
CDR3aa: CAISQNPPRTGDSSAEAFF

v_gene: TRBV4-2
j_gene: TRBJ2-3
d_gene: TRBD2
abundance: NA
CDR3nt: TGTGCCAGCAGCCTTAGCGGGGGCACAGATACGCAGTATTTT
CDR3aa: CASSLSGGTDTQYF

v_gene: TRBV15
j_gene: TRBJ2-5
d_gene: TRBD2
abundance: NA
CDR3nt: TGTGCCACCAGCAGAGATAAGCGGGGGGGCCAGGAGACCCAGTACTTC
CDR3aa: CATSRDKRGGQETQYF

v_gene: TRBV23-1
j_gene: TRBJ1-1
d_gene: NA
abundance: NA
CDR3nt: TGCGCCAGCAGTCAATCGGGCCTGAGGAGGGCTTTCTTT
CDR3aa: CASSQSGLRRAFF

v_gene: TRBV10-3
j_gene: TRBJ2-2
d_gene: TRBD1
abundance: NA
CDR3nt: TGTGCCATCGGAAATAGAGGACAGGGGATCGGGGAGCTGTTTTTT
CDR3aa: CAIGNRGQGIGELFF

v_gene: TRBV18
j_gene: TRBJ2-3
d_gene: TRBD1
abundance: NA
CDR3nt: TGTGCCAGCTCACCTGGGACAGGGGCAGATACGCAGTATTTT
CDR3aa: CASSPGTGADTQYF

v_gene: TRBV7-9
j_gene: TRBJ2-2
d_gene: NA
abundance: NA
CDR3nt: TGTGCCAGCAGCTTAGACTTTGGGGGGACGAACACCGGGGAGCTGTTTTTT
CDR3aa: CASSLDFGGTNTGELFF

v_gene: TRBV4-1
j_gene: TRBJ2-1
d_gene: TRBD1
abundance: NA
CDR3nt: TGCGCCAGCAGCCAGAGCCTCACGACAGGGATCTACAATGAGCAGTTCTTC
CDR3aa: CASSQSLTTGIYNEQFF

v_gene: TRBV6-1
j_gene: TRBJ2-2
d_gene: NA
abundance: NA
CDR3nt: TGTGCCAGCACCTCGAACACCGGGGAGCTGTTTTTT
CDR3aa: CASTSNTGELFF

v_gene: TRBV6-5
j_gene: TRBJ1-5
d_gene: NA
abundance: NA
CDR3nt: TGTGCCAGCCGGGGAAGCAATCAGCCCCAGCATTTT
CDR3aa: CASRGSNQPQHF

v_gene: TRBV6-4
j_gene: TRBJ2-3
d_gene: TRBD2
abundance: NA
CDR3nt: TGTGCCAGCAGTGCCCAACCTGAACGTAGCGGGGGCAGCACAGATACGCAGTATTTT
CDR3aa: CASSAQPERSGGSTDTQYF

v_gene: TRBV9
j_gene: TRBJ1-2
d_gene: NA
abundance: NA
CDR3nt: TGTGCCAGCAGCGCCCACACAGGGTATGGCTACACCTTC
CDR3aa: CASSAHTGYGYTF

v_gene: TRBV5-1
j_gene: TRBJ2-1
d_gene: NA
abundance: NA
CDR3nt: TGCGCCAGCAGTTTGACAGGAGTTTACAATGAGCAGTTCTTC
CDR3aa: CASSLTGVYNEQFF

v_gene: TRBV7-8
j_gene: TRBJ2-4
d_gene: TRBD1
abundance: NA
CDR3nt: TGTGCCAGCAGCGGTGGACAGGAAGGACTAGCCAAAAACATTCAGTACTTC
CDR3aa: CASSGGQEGLAKNIQYF

v_gene: TRBV6-1
j_gene: TRBJ2-5
d_gene: TRBD1
abundance: NA
CDR3nt: TGTGCCAGCACCCCCGGGACAGGGGATTCAGAGACCCAGTACTTC
CDR3aa: CASTPGTGDSETQYF

v_gene: TRBV6-1
j_gene: TRBJ1-2
d_gene: TRBD1
abundance: NA
CDR3nt: TGTGCCAGCAGCGACCCGGGGACAGCTAACTATGGCTACACCTTC
CDR3aa: CASSDPGTANYGYTF

v_gene: TRBV6-1
j_gene: TRBJ2-7
d_gene: NA
abundance: NA
CDR3nt: TGTGCCAGCAGAACCGCAGACAGCTACGAGCAGTACTTC
CDR3aa: CASRTADSYEQYF

v_gene: TRBV27
j_gene: TRBJ2-1
d_gene: TRBD2
abundance: NA
CDR3nt: TGTGCCAGCAGTTTAGCGGGGGACCGTTACAATGAGCAGTTCTTC
CDR3aa: CASSLAGDRYNEQFF

v_gene: TRBV19
j_gene: TRBJ1-2
d_gene: NA
abundance: NA
CDR3nt: TGTGCCAGTAGGCCCCGGGGGGGCGGTGAAGTCTATGGCTACACCTTC
CDR3aa: CASRPRGGGEVYGYTF

v_gene: TRBV6-1
j_gene: TRBJ1-5
d_gene: NA
abundance: NA
CDR3nt: TGTGCCAGCAGTGAGGAGTACACGAGCAATCAGCCCCAGCATTTT
CDR3aa: CASSEEYTSNQPQHF

v_gene: TRBV7-8
j_gene: TRBJ2-3
d_gene: NA
abundance: NA
CDR3nt: TGTGCCAGCAGTCAATCAGGGTTAGATACGCAGTATTTT
CDR3aa: CASSQSGLDTQYF

v_gene: TRBV7-8
j_gene: TRBJ2-3
d_gene: TRBD2
abundance: NA
CDR3nt: TGTGCCAGCAGCCGATTTGGTGTCATTAGCGGGGGGGACACAGATACGCAGTATTTT
CDR3aa: CASSRFGVISGGDTDTQYF

v_gene: TRBV7-5
j_gene: TRBJ1-1
d_gene: NA
abundance: once
CDR3nt: TGTGCCAGAAGTCCGGGTAACACTGAAGCTTTCTTT
CDR3aa: CARSPGNTEAFF

v_gene: TRBV30
j_gene: TRBJ1-5
d_gene: NA
abundance: NA
CDR3nt: TGTGCCTGGAGCGCCGGGGGGGACCAGCCCCAGCATTTT
CDR3aa: CAWSAGGDQPQHF

v_gene: TRBV6-1
j_gene: TRBJ2-7
d_gene: TRBD2
abundance: NA
CDR3nt: TGTGCCAGCAGTGAAACGGGGGGGGCCTCCTACGAGCAGTACTTC
CDR3aa: CASSETGGASYEQYF

v_gene: TRBV7-8
j_gene: TRBJ2-7
d_gene: TRBD2
abundance: NA
CDR3nt: TGTGCCAGCAGGGGTACCGGGACTAGCGGGAGAAGCGAGCAGTACTTC
CDR3aa: CASRGTGTSGRSEQYF

v_gene: TRBV28
j_gene: TRBJ2-2
d_gene: TRBD1
abundance: NA
CDR3nt: TGTGCCAGCAGCCTCGGGACAGATAACACCGGGGAGCTGTTTTTT
CDR3aa: CASSLGTDNTGELFF